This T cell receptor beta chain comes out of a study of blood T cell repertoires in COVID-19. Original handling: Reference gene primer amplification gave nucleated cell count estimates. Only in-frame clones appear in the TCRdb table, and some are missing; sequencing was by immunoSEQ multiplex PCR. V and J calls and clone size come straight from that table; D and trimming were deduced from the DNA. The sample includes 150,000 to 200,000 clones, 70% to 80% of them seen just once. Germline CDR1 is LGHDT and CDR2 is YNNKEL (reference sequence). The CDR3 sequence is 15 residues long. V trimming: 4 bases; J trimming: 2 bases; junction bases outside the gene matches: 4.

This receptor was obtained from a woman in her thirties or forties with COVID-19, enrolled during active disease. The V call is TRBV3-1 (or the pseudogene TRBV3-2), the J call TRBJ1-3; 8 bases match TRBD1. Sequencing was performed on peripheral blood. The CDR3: CASSPKDRAGNTIYF. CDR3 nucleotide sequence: TGTGCCAGCAGCCCAAAGGACAGGGCTGGAAACACCATATATTTT.